This TCR beta chain emerged from a study of vaccination and CD4 T cells after COVID-19 (dated by TCRdb to between 2021 and 2024). Background on the whole study: Convalescent patients had a positive SARS-CoV-2 result on nasal swab PCR, and of these patients, some 10 had mild disease and one had severe disease. Six males and four females were included in the convalescent cohort, with two Hispanic individuals, seven Caucasians, two Asians and one multiracial person represented. Participants got two doses of the Pfizer-BioNTech BNT162b2 vaccine (n=8) or two doses of the Moderna mRNA-1273 vaccine (n=2). Post-COVID blood samples from convalescent patients were collected a median of about 100 days after diagnosis, with a range of 35 to 161 days. The time from the second vaccine dose to post-vaccine blood sampling had a median of roughly 77 days and ranged from about 12 to 241 days. The cultures were stimulated with overlapping spike peptide pools from SARS-CoV-2 and from the common cold coronaviruses HCoV-NL63, HCoV-OC43 and HCoV-229E. Control cultures used a CEFX viral epitope pool as positive control, an HIV-1 Nef peptide pool as negative control, or no peptide. In more than eight COVID-19 convalescent patients and a handful of infection-naive healthy vaccine recipients, researchers compared the spike-specific CD4+ TCR repertoire from before mRNA vaccination with the repertoire from after.

This clonotype was seen more than once but under ten times. What antigen it recognizes has not been identified. No base-level quality is on record; no much larger clone is a single base apart. Library preparation employed PCR. DNA from cultured CD4+ T cells underwent TCR sequencing with the Oncomine TCR Beta short-read assay at the Johns Hopkins FTIC core. The QIAamp micro DNA kit was used to extract genomic DNA from the cultured CD4+ T cells. The Oncomine TCR Beta libraries from cultured CD4+ T cells were pooled using unique dual indexes and then sequenced on an Illumina iSeq 100. Per the authors' processing: Non-productive sequences were removed, and CDR3s that did not start with C, did not end with F or W, or were shorter than 7 amino acids were discarded. Antigen-specific clonotypes were identified using the MANAFEST web application through comparison of peptide-stimulated wells with reference and other culture wells. For a clone to be called positive, the clone needed an FDR below 0.05, an odds ratio above 5, and a productive frequency above 0.1% in at least two of three replicate wells. Clonotypes that were significantly expanded in both SARS-CoV-2 spike wells and at least one common cold coronavirus spike condition were defined as cross-reactive. CDR3 homology was assessed with Levenshtein distances (stringdist) and unrooted phylogenetic trees (ape) in R version 3.6.1. TCRdb took the public reads, trimmed them with fastp at Q25, ran MiXCR for clone calling and kept in-frame beta chains. Each CDR3 protein gets just one entry, which takes the most common genes and DNA from the rows behind it. The V and J calls here are based on TCRdb, not the publication. A total of around 15,000 distinct CDR3 sequences appear in this sample, approximately 53% of them only once. The top ten clonotypes cover about 9.3% of the sample.

V is shortened by 1 base, J by 2 bases, and the region joining them spans 11 bases. In the germline V gene, CDR1 corresponds to SGHNT and CDR2 to YENEEA. The CDR3 covers 15 residues, taking in both the cysteine and the phenylalanine. The retained sequence is limited to the CDR3, 45 bases, with the frame set at the first base. Study-level results and caveats: Among the post-vaccine SARS-CoV-2-reactive clones in convalescent patients, a median roughly 85% showed up only after vaccination, which suggests vaccine-specific priming. The number of convalescent patients in the study was relatively small, and the study did not examine early timepoints following natural infection. Nearly all vaccine-specific clones in convalescent patients (304 of 307) were mono-reactive for SARS-CoV-2 spike rather than cross-reactive with common cold coronaviruses. Although the median number of SARS-CoV-2-reactive clonotypes went up from some 23 after infection to roughly 40 after vaccination, the increase was not significant.

Interpreted using the paper, the treatment or condition label stands for: approximately nine-day PBMC culture with coronavirus spike peptide pools or control peptides (ViraFEST assay). The ViraFEST assay, used in the study, expanded antigen-specific T cells with peptide pools and then identified the expanded clonotypes through TCR sequencing. The convalescent patients' positive SARS-CoV-2 PCR tests were from March to December 2020, which was before the Alpha, Beta and Delta variants emerged in the United States. Each well held 2.2 million or so PBMCs cultured with 10 ug/ml peptide pools in IMDM containing around 5.5% human AB serum and around 9 IU/ml IL-2. On days 3 and 7, half of the culture medium was replaced with fresh IL-2-containing medium. CD4+ T cells were isolated after about nine days of culture through negative selection using the EasySep CD4+ T cell isolation kit. Ficoll-Paque Plus gradient centrifugation was used to isolate PBMCs from whole blood, and the isolated PBMCs were then either used fresh or cryopreserved at -140C. Triplicate wells were generally used for each culture condition.

This sequence uses TRBV11-3 and TRBJ2-5; D gene: possibly TRBD2, on 6 matching bases. Sample: CD4+ T cells from blood, cultured in vitro. This receptor was identified in a human donor who had recovered from COVID-19. The bases are TGTGCCAGCAGCTTAGGGAGGGCGGGACAAGAGACCCAGTACTTC. This encodes CASSLGRAGQETQYF.